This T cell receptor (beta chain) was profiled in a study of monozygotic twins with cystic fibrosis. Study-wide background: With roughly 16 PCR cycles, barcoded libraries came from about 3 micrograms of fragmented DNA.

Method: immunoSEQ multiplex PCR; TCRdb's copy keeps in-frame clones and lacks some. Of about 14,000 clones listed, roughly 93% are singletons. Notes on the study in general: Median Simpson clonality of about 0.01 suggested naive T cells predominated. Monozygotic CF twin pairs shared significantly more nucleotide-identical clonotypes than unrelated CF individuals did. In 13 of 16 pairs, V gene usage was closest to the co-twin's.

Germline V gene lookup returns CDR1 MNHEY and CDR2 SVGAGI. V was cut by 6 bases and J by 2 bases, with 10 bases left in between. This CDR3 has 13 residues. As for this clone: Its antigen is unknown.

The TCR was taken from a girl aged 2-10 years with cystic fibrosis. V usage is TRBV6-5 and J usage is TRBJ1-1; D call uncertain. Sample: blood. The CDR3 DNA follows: TGTGCCAGCAGACTCCTCGGTAACACTGAAGCTTTCTTT. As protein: CASRLLGNTEAFF.